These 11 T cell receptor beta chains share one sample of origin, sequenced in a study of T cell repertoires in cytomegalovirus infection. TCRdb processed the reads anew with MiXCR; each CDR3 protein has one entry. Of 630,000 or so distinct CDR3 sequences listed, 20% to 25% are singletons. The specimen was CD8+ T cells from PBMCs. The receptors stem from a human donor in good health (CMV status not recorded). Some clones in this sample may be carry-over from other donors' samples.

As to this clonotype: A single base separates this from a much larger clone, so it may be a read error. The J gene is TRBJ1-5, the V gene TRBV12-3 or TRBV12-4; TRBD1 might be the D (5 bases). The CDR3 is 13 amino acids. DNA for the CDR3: TGTGCCAACAGTTCGCGGGGCTGGGAGCCCCAGCATTTT. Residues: CANSSRGWEPQHF.

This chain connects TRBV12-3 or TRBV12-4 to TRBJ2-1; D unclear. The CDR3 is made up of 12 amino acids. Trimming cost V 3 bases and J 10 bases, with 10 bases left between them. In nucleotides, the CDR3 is TGTGCCAGCAGTTTTCAGGAAGGGGAGCAGTTCTTC. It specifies CASSFQEGEQFF.

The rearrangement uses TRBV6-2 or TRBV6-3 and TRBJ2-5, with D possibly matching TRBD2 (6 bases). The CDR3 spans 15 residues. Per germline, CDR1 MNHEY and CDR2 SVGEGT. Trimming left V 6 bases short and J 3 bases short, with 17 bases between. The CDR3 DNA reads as TGTGCCAGCAGCCTCGGGTGGGACTTCGAAGAGACCCAGTACTTC. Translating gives CASSLGWDFEETQYF.

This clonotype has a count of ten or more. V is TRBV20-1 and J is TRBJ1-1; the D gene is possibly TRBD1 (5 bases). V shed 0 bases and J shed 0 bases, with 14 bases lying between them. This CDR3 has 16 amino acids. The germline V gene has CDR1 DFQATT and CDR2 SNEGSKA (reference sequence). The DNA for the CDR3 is TGCAGTGCTAGAGATGAGTGGGGGAAATTGAACACTGAAGCTTTCTTT. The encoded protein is CSARDEWGKLNTEAFF.

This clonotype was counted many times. The DNA for the CDR3 is TGTGCCAGCAGCGCCGGGACAGCCGGGGAGCTGTTTTTT. Encoded protein: CASSAGTAGELFF. The rearrangement joins TRBV7-9 to TRBJ2-2, with 7 bases fitting TRBD1. Germline assignment: CDR1 SEHNR and CDR2 FQNEAQ (reference sequence). Trimming at V came to 5 bases and at J to 6 bases, leaving 3 bases not matched to a gene. CDR3 length: 13 residues.

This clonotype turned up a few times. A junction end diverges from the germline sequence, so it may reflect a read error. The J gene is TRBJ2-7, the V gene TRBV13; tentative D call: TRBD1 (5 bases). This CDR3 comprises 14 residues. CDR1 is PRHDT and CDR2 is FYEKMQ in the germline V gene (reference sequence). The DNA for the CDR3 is TGTGCCAGCAGCCTAGGGGCCGGGTTTTACGAGCAGTACTTC. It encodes CASSLGAGFYEQYF.

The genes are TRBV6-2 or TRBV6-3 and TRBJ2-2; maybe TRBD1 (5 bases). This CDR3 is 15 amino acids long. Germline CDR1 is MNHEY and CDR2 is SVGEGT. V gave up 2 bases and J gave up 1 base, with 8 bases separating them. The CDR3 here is CASSYTGQNTGELFF. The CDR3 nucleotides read TGTGCCAGCAGTTACACAGGACAGAACACCGGGGAGCTGTTTTTT.

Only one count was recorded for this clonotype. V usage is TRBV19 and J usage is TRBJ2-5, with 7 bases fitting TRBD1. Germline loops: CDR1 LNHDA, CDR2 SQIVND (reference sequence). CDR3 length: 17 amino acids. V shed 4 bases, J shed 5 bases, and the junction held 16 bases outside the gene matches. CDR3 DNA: TGTGCCAGTAGTACCTACGTGACAGGGCTTTTGAGCGAGACCCAGTACTTC. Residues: CASSTYVTGLLSETQYF.

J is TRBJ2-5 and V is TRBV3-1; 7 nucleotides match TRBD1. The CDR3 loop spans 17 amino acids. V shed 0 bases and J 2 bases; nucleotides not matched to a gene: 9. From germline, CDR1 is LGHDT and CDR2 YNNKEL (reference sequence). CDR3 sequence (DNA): TGTGCCAGCAGCCAAGAAGGGACAGCCTCCCCGCAAGAGACCCAGTACTTC. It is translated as CASSQEGTASPQETQYF.

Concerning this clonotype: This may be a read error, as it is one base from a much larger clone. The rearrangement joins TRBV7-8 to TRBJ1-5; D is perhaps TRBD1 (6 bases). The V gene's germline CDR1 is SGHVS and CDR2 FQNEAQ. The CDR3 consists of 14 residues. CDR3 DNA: TGTGCCAACAGCCAGGGGATCGGCAATCAGCCCCAGCATTTT. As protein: CANSQGIGNQPQHF.

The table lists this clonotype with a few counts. The CDR3 DNA is TGCGCCAGCAGTGAGTCGAGGAGCACTGAAGCTTTCTTT. It specifies CASSESRSTEAFF. This chain uses TRBV10-1 with TRBJ1-1; D is unclear. Germline CDR1 WNHNN, CDR2 SYGVQD (reference sequence). The CDR3 spans 13 residues. V shed 0 bases and J shed 4 bases, with 6 bases lying between them.